This T cell receptor beta chain was sequenced in a study of cytomegalovirus exposure and HLA in healthy donors. Clones were sequenced by immunoSEQ multiplex PCR, and TCRdb holds only the in-frame ones, with some missing. Among 70,000 or so clones listed, 94% were seen once. The donors belonged to the roughly 110-subject validation cohort, separate from the approximately 670-subject first cohort. V was shortened by 6 bases and J by 3 bases, with 18 bases between the two germline ends. Germline V CDR1 and CDR2: MNHEY, SVGAGI. This CDR3 is 15 amino acids long. The rearrangement joins TRBV6-5 to TRBJ2-7; TRBD1 is a possible D gene (6 bases). Sequencing was carried out using PBMCs. The receptor was derived from a young man in good health and CMV-seropositive. The CDR3 is CASRRDRNKFYEQYF. The CDR3, as DNA: TGTGCCAGCAGACGCGACAGGAACAAGTTCTACGAGCAGTACTTC.